This T cell receptor beta chain was retrieved from a study of graft-versus-host responses after intestinal transplantation. Background on the study: All of the recipients had induction that used anti-thymocyte globulin, then tacrolimus and steroids for 2 to 3 years.

As to this clone: What it recognizes is unknown.

General study findings and limits: Early HvG declines after transplant were associated with peak circulating GvH clone levels. In recipient marrow, GvH clones were found, and some appeared first in ileum or blood.

CDR1 is MNHNS, CDR2 SASEGT, per germline. The CDR3 length is 14 residues. The ends were cut back, 8 bases at V and 2 bases at J, with 14 bases in the middle. Clones were sequenced by immunoSEQ multiplex PCR, and TCRdb holds only the in-frame ones, with some missing. The sample has about 88,000 clones, roughly 90% seen once; the top ten hold 0.3% to 0.35%. The sequences come from unstimulated CD4+ T cells sorted from spleen or lymph node cells, collected before transplant. The chain is built from TRBV6-1 and TRBJ2-3, with D possibly TRBD1 on 6 matching bases. This TCR was sampled from a human donor who was the organ donor for an intestinal transplant. The CDR3: CASVLQGYTDTQYF. The CDR3 DNA reads as TGTGCCAGCGTTCTACAGGGATACACAGATACGCAGTATTTT.